The sequence of this T cell receptor beta chain was determined in a study of blood T cell repertoires in COVID-19 (dated by TCRdb to about 2020). With regard to the full study: Samples from collaborators originated in the United States, Italy and Spain and spanned both the acute and convalescent phases of COVID-19. Where available, HLA class I and class II types were obtained from metadata supplied by the sample provider rather than from assay-based typing. Sample metadata almost always included a de-identified subject ID, COVID-19 status, age in years and sex. The material from the prospective study consisted of cDNA or gDNA derived from T cells, B-cell-depleted T cells, or PBMCs. The repertoires were released in a freely available public database meant as a resource for research on the immune response to SARS-CoV-2. Samples were obtained from the ongoing ImmuneRACE study (first 160 participants) and from 950 to 1,500 subjects provided by 6 global collaborators. Subjects who had been exposed to COVID-19, were actively infected with it, or had recovered from it provided the deeply sampled blood TCRbeta repertoires that made up the dataset.

TCRbeta CDR3 regions were amplified from genomic DNA using the immunoSEQ Assay, a bias-controlled multiplex PCR. The published analysis was carried out like this. The number of nucleated cells in each sample was estimated from the amplification of reference gene primers within the assay. Sequence reads were collapsed and filtered to measure the absolute abundance of every unique TCRbeta CDR3 rearrangement. For each sample, productive Simpson clonality was calculated by taking the square root of Simpson's diversity index across productive rearrangements. Here the immuneACCESS table is served through TCRdb, limited to in-frame sequences with V and J called. Missing clones are a known gap in these copies; in checked studies unresolved V genes cover under half, and the rest lacks a known reason. The D gene and trimming were derived from the DNA, and the V and J assignments and clone size from that table. This sample holds roughly 62,000 clones; less than 85% were observed only once. The ten largest clones capture about 20% of the sample.

The collaborating institutions used their own protocols to collect whole blood in K2EDTA tubes. For TCRbeta analysis, collaborators shipped samples in one of three forms: frozen whole blood, isolated PBMCs, or DNA extracted from either of those sample types. What the research found in general, with its limitations: The quantity of clinical and demographic metadata differed by source and by participant and was supplied without curation.

As for this clone: No antigen is known for it. Base qualities were left out, and no much larger clone turns up one base away.

This TCR came from a man aged 55 to 70 with acute or convalescent COVID-19. What was sequenced was peripheral blood.

The CDR3 sequence is CATSDLAASYNEQFF. The sequence in DNA is TGTGCCACCAGTGATTTAGCGGCTTCCTACAATGAGCAGTTCTTC. The chain was built from TRBV24-1 and TRBJ2-1; perhaps TRBD2 is the D gene, with 5 bases matching. V drops 1 base and J drops 1 base, leaving 7 bases in between. The CDR3 measures 15 amino acids from cysteine to phenylalanine. Only the CDR3 DNA stays, 45 bases, in frame from base 1. CDR1 and CDR2, looked up from the germline V gene, are KGHDR and SFDVKD.